This passage covers 23 T cell receptor beta chains from one sample sequenced in a study of CD8+ T cells in alopecia areata. Treatment noted: oral pan-JAK inhibitor, 5-10 mg twice daily. The sequencing template was cDNA reverse transcribed from extracted RNA. Sequencing was performed with immunoSEQ multiplex PCR; in TCRdb, only in-frame clones are kept and a portion is missing. Among 150,000 to 250,000 clones listed, about three fifths were seen once. The sequencing here drew on CD4+ T cells sorted from blood, taken at week 4, from a patient treated with tofacitinib. These receptors were obtained from a human donor with alopecia areata.

This chain links TRBV29-1 with TRBJ2-3, with a possible D match to TRBD1 (6 bases). Germline V gene lookup returns CDR1 SQVTM and CDR2 ANQGSEA. Trimming removed 4 bases from V and 8 bases from J, with 16 bases in between. The CDR3 loop spans 13 amino acids. The CDR3 reads CSVGRGKEFTQYF. The CDR3 nucleotides read TGCAGCGTTGGCAGGGGAAAGGAGTTTACGCAGTATTTT.

The table lists this clone with a few counts. V usage is TRBV5-1 and J usage is TRBJ1-2, with TRBD1 as a possible D gene (6 bases). The germline V gene encodes CDR1 SGHRS and CDR2 YFSETQ. V lost 0 bases, J lost 2 bases, and 8 bases lay in between. The CDR3 consists of 14 residues. In DNA form, the CDR3 reads TGCGCCAGCAGCTTGGAACAGGGCAACTATGGCTACACCTTC. Translating gives CASSLEQGNYGYTF.

The rearrangement links TRBV7-6 to TRBJ1-1; D is unclear. This CDR3 is built from 14 residues. Germline V lookup: CDR1 SGHVS, CDR2 FNYEAQ. V dropped 5 bases and J dropped 3 bases, with 13 bases sitting between them. The CDR3: CASSAQHGDTEAFF. The CDR3 DNA follows: TGTGCCAGCAGCGCACAGCATGGGGACACTGAAGCTTTCTTT.

This rearrangement joins TRBV9 to TRBJ1-4, with D perhaps TRBD1 (5 bases). V was shortened by 2 bases and J by 6 bases, with 8 bases between the two germline ends. The CDR3 extends over 13 amino acids. Germline loops: CDR1 SGDLS, CDR2 YYNGEE. CDR3 sequence: CASSVVGDEKLFF. The DNA of the CDR3 is TGTGCCAGCAGCGTCGTAGGGGATGAAAAACTGTTTTTT.

This chain links TRBV28 with TRBJ2-7, with D unclear. The CDR3 totals 14 residues. The V and J ends lost 1 base and 4 bases respectively, with 11 bases between them. Germline CDR1 and CDR2: MDHEN and SYDVKM. The CDR3 DNA is TGTGCCAGCAGTTTATTCACCGGACCTTACGAGCAGTACTTC. Residues: CASSLFTGPYEQYF.

This clone turned up a few times. A read error may produce the germline difference seen at one junction end. The chain has TRBV7-7 and TRBJ2-2; 8 bases fit TRBD2. This CDR3 is 15 amino acids long. Germline CDR1 reads SSHAT; CDR2 reads FNYEAQ (reference sequence). The CDR3 loop is CASSPIRGGSGELFF. CDR3 DNA: TGTGCTAGCAGCCCCATCCGGGGGGGTTCCGGGGAGCTGTTTTTT.

As DNA, the CDR3 is TGTGCCACCAGCAGAGGGGGAAAGGTCAGAGATACGCAGTATTTT. This encodes CATSRGGKVRDTQYF. The chain has TRBV15 and TRBJ2-3; D remains ambiguous. The CDR3 loop spans 15 amino acids. Germline V gene lookup returns CDR1 LNHNV and CDR2 YYDKDF (reference sequence). The germline V and J ends were trimmed by 1 base and 5 bases, with 13 bases remaining between them.

The chain couples TRBV19 to TRBJ2-7; 7 nucleotides agree with TRBD1. V gave up 5 bases and J gave up 7 bases; unmatched junction bases: 5. From germline, CDR1 is LNHDA and CDR2 SQIVND (reference sequence). This CDR3 has 12 amino acids. CDR3 DNA sequence: TGTGCCAGTAGTCCGGGGACAGAGGAGCAGTACTTC. The encoded protein is CASSPGTEEQYF.

The rearrangement joins TRBV30 to TRBJ1-1; the D gene is possibly TRBD1 (6 bases). Germline V gene lookup returns CDR1 GTSNPN and CDR2 SVGIG (reference sequence). This CDR3 spans 15 amino acids. Deletions cut 0 bases from V and 6 bases from J, with 17 bases between. CDR3 DNA: TGTGCCTGGAGTGTATTGCGGGGAAAGGGGGCTGAAGCTTTCTTT. It specifies CAWSVLRGKGAEAFF.

This clone was observed a handful of times. The chain links TRBV28 to TRBJ2-4; D may be TRBD1 (5 bases). CDR1 MDHEN and CDR2 SYDVKM come from the germline V gene. This CDR3 comprises 17 residues. V shed 6 bases and J shed 2 bases, with 20 bases lying between them. The CDR3 DNA sequence: TGTGCCAGCAGGTCTACACGGCACGACAGTCCCAAAAACATTCAGTACTTC. This encodes CASRSTRHDSPKNIQYF.

The chain combines TRBV6-5 with TRBJ2-3; 7 bases are a match to TRBD1. The CDR3 totals 15 residues. Germline V gives CDR1 MNHEY, CDR2 SVGAGI. The trim removed 2 bases at V and 4 bases at J, leaving 6 bases unmatched. This CDR3 reads CASSYTDRVADTQYF. The DNA for the CDR3 is TGTGCCAGCAGTTACACTGACAGGGTCGCAGATACGCAGTATTTT.

This clone was counted only a few times. V and J are TRBV7-2 and TRBJ2-3, with 13 bases matching TRBD2. The CDR3 is 15 amino acids. V gave up 5 bases and J gave up 6 bases; unmatched junction bases: 5. Germline assignment: CDR1 SGHTA and CDR2 FQGNSA. The CDR3 spells CASSTGLAGADTQYF. DNA of the CDR3: TGTGCCAGCAGCACTGGACTAGCGGGGGCGGATACGCAGTATTTT.

The V call is TRBV30, the J call TRBJ2-4; TRBD2 is a possible D gene (6 bases). This CDR3 is 15 amino acids long. Germline CDR1 GTSNPN, CDR2 SVGIG (reference sequence). V lost 0 bases to trimming and J lost 2 bases, with 11 bases between them. This chain's CDR3 is CAWSVKGGTKNIQYF. Here the CDR3 DNA reads TGTGCCTGGAGTGTGAAGGGAGGAACCAAAAACATTCAGTACTTC. The variable domain in full, completed from reference TRBV30 and TRBJ2-4, reads SQTIHQWPATLVQPVGSPLSLECTVEGTSNPNLYWYRQAAGRGLQLLFYSVGIGQISSEVPQNLSASRPQDRQFILSSKKLLLSDSGFYLCAWSVKGGTKNIQYFGAGTRLSVL.

For this clone: Germline is not matched at one junction end, which may reflect a read error. The chain carries TRBV6-4 and TRBJ2-7; the D is unclear. In germline, CDR1 is MRHNA, CDR2 SNTAGT. The CDR3 has 9 residues. DNA of the CDR3: TGTGCCAGCAGTGACGCGACCGGGTTC. Residues: CASSDATGF.

The CDR3: CASSATSGGETQYF. As DNA, the CDR3 is TGTGCCAGCAGTGCAACTAGCGGGGGAGAGACCCAGTACTTC. The rearrangement joins TRBV2 to TRBJ2-5, with TRBD2 identical over 11 bases. The CDR3 sequence is 14 residues long. The V and J ends lost 4 bases and 4 bases, in that order; junction bases with no gene match: 2. Germline lookup yields CDR1 SNHLY and CDR2 FYNNEI.

The genes are TRBV4-1 and TRBJ1-4; D not certain. Germline values: CDR1 MGHRA, CDR2 YSYEKL. Trimming stripped 4 bases from V and 4 bases from J, with 13 bases between. There are 15 residues in the CDR3. CDR3 bases: TGCGCCAGCAGCCGGATGGGCCTCAATAATGAAAAACTGTTTTTT. Translation: CASSRMGLNNEKLFF.

The V and J genes are TRBV29-1 and TRBJ2-1; tentative D call: TRBD2 (5 bases). V lost 7 bases to trimming and J lost 7 bases, with 11 bases between them. CDR3 size: 11 residues. CDR1 and CDR2 (germline): SQVTM, ANQGSEA. The DNA for the CDR3 is TGCAGCGCTGGAGGTAGTAATGAGCAGTTCTTC. Translating it yields CSAGGSNEQFF.

V gene TRBV4-3 combines with J gene TRBJ2-5; TRBD2 agrees at 9 bases. J gave up 4 bases and V 1 base, and 4 bases lay outside the gene matches. The V gene's germline CDR1 is LGHNA and CDR2 YSLEER. This CDR3 contains 15 residues. CDR3 loop: CASSQGGGAGETQYF. For the CDR3, the DNA is TGCGCCAGCAGCCAAGGCGGGGGGGCCGGAGAGACCCAGTACTTC.

The gene calls are TRBV7-2 and TRBJ1-2; D is perhaps TRBD1 (6 bases). CDR3 length: 15 amino acids. Trimming took off 5 bases at V and 8 bases at J, with 21 bases between the two ends. Germline-derived CDR1 and CDR2 are SGHTA and FQGNSA. CDR3 region: CASSPRDNILRGYTF. As DNA, the CDR3 is TGTGCCAGCAGCCCCCGGGACAATATTTTAAGGGGCTACACCTTC.

The rearrangement joins TRBV29-1 to TRBJ2-2; 10 bases map to TRBD1. The CDR3 covers 13 residues. Germline-derived CDR1 and CDR2 are SQVTM and ANQGSEA. CDR3 sequence reads: CSGGQGGAGELFF. The CDR3 nucleotides read TGCAGTGGTGGACAGGGGGGTGCCGGGGAGCTGTTTTTT.

This chain joins TRBV5-1 and TRBJ1-2, with TRBD1 as a possible D gene (5 bases). The CDR3 totals 16 residues. V was shortened by 4 bases and J by 5 bases, with 21 bases between the two germline ends. CDR1 and CDR2 (germline): SGHRS, YFSETQ. CDR3 protein: CASSPGGGNLIYGYTF. CDR3 in DNA: TGCGCCAGCAGCCCCGGCGGGGGAAACCTGATATATGGCTACACCTTC.

This clone was picked up one time. Other DNA sequences in this sample translate to the same CDR3. The rearrangement uses TRBV9 and TRBJ1-1, with D hard to call. The CDR3 extends over 13 amino acids. Germline CDR1 and CDR2: SGDLS and YYNGEE. Trimming removed 0 bases from V and 0 bases from J, with 3 bases in between. The CDR3 here is CASSVALNTEAFF. The CDR3 region has the DNA TGTGCCAGCAGCGTAGCGCTGAACACTGAAGCTTTCTTT.

The CDR3 loop is CASSIDRPSPIETQYF. DNA of the CDR3: TGCGCCAGCAGCATCGATCGTCCTAGCCCCATAGAGACCCAGTACTTC. The chain uses TRBV5-1 and TRBJ2-5; D is possibly TRBD2 (5 bases). The CDR3 is 16 amino acids. V gave up 4 bases and J gave up 4 bases, with 20 bases separating them. The germline V gene encodes CDR1 SGHRS and CDR2 YFSETQ.